This T cell receptor beta chain was profiled in a study of blood T cell repertoires in COVID-19. On the study more broadly: Nucleic acid was either cDNA or gDNA, and it came from T cells, B-cell-depleted T cells, or PBMCs.

V was shortened by 4 bases and J by 0 bases, with 19 bases between the two germline ends. The CDR3 has 18 amino acids. Per germline, CDR1 LGHDT and CDR2 YNNKEL (reference sequence). This clone was seen only a few times. Original methodology: From reference gene primer amplification, estimates of nucleated cell counts were derived. Sequencing was performed with immunoSEQ multiplex PCR; in TCRdb, only in-frame clones are kept and a portion is missing. The V and J calls and clone size were taken over from that table, and D and trimming were inferred from the DNA. Among 300,000 to 450,000 clones listed, 80% to 90% were seen once.

This rearrangement joins TRBV3-1 (or the pseudogene TRBV3-2) to TRBJ1-5; D uncertain. The clonotype originates from a woman in her 30s with COVID-19, enrolled during active disease. Sequences were obtained from peripheral blood. CDR3 residues: CASSPTPATQYSNQPQHF. The CDR3 DNA is TGTGCCAGCAGCCCCACTCCCGCGACACAATATAGCAATCAGCCCCAGCATTTT.